Following are 29 T cell receptor beta chains from one sample sequenced in a study of T-cell memory formation after mild COVID-19. TCRdb itself ran the 5' RACE reads through MiXCR, one entry per CDR3 protein. The sample shows 300,000 or so distinct CDR3 sequences, roughly 17% of them seen only once. Sequencing used PBMCs or a T cell subset sorted from them (not recorded which). The receptors come from a man between 18 and 29 years old who had mild COVID-19 (a few samples of this study predate the infection). Cell type and time point are not known.

This clonotype has more than one count but fewer than ten. The chain recombines TRBV7-2 with TRBJ2-3; D is unresolved. Germline loops: CDR1 SGHTA, CDR2 FQGNSA. With 3 bases removed from V and 5 bases from J, the gap between germline ends came to 6 bases. This CDR3 contains 12 residues. CDR3 in DNA: TGTGCCAGCAGCTTTGGAGAAGATACGCAGTATTTT. As protein: CASSFGEDTQYF.

This clonotype was found a few times. The chain links TRBV14 to TRBJ2-7; tentative D call: TRBD2 (6 bases). Per germline, CDR1 SGHDN and CDR2 FVKESK. V lost 1 base and J lost 0, with 16 bases in between. The CDR3 extends over 17 amino acids. The DNA for the CDR3 is TGTGCCAGCAGCCAAGCGGGGGAAGGAATAAGCTCCTACGAGCAGTACTTC. Translating it yields CASSQAGEGISSYEQYF. Full variable domain (remainder filled in from reference TRBV14 and TRBJ2-7): EAGVTQFPSHSVIEKGQTVTLRCDPISGHDNLYWYRRVMGKEIKFLLHFVKESKQDESGMPNNRFLAERTGGTYSTLKVQPAELEDSGVYFCASSQAGEGISSYEQYFGPGTRLTVT.

This chain joins TRBV20-1 and TRBJ2-3; D not resolved. Trimming removed 0 bases from V and 11 bases from J, with 9 bases in between. Germline CDR1 is DFQATT and CDR2 is SNEGSKA (reference sequence). The CDR3 sequence is 11 residues long. DNA for the CDR3: TGCAGTGCTAGAGATAAGGAAGGGCAGTATTTT. Protein: CSARDKEGQYF.

V and J are TRBV7-2 and TRBJ1-1, with D unresolved. CDR1 and CDR2 from the germline V gene are SGHTA and FQGNSA. Trimming left V 2 bases short and J 1 base short, with 11 bases between. The CDR3 is 15 amino acids. The CDR3 spells CASSLQSAGNTEAFF. CDR3 DNA sequence: TGTGCCAGCAGCTTACAGTCGGCAGGGAACACTGAAGCTTTCTTT.

The chain is built from TRBV12-3 or TRBV12-4 and TRBJ1-4; no clear D gene. CDR3 length: 14 residues. V was shortened by 6 bases and J by 8 bases, with 16 bases between the two germline ends. The CDR3 sequence is CASSRGGGWEKLFF. The CDR3 region has the DNA TGTGCCAGCAGCCGGGGTGGAGGGTGGGAAAAACTGTTTTTT.

The table lists this clonotype with a few counts. The V gene is TRBV7-9, the J gene TRBJ2-7; no definite D call. The CDR3 loop spans 12 amino acids. Trimming removed 4 bases from V and 7 bases from J, with 11 bases in between. The V gene's germline CDR1 is SEHNR and CDR2 FQNEAQ (reference sequence). The CDR3 coding sequence is TGTGCCAGCAGCTCCGGGCCCTTAGAGCAGTACGTC. Amino acids: CASSSGPLEQYV.

Only a few counts were recorded for this clonotype. This chain joins TRBV18 and TRBJ1-2, with 8 bases lining up with TRBD1. CDR1 is KGHSH, CDR2 LQKENI, per germline. V lost 2 bases and J lost 4; bases outside the gene matches: 3. The CDR3 totals 14 residues. CDR3 coding DNA: TGTGCCAGCTCACCAGACGGGACAGGCTATGGCTACACCTTC. It specifies CASSPDGTGYGYTF.

The CDR3 bases are TGTGCCAGCATGGTCCGGTTCCCTAATGAGCAGTTCTTC. Its translation: CASMVRFPNEQFF. The chain uses TRBV28 and TRBJ2-1; D remains ambiguous. This CDR3 has 13 amino acids. The V end lost 7 bases, the J end lost 7 bases, and 14 bases lay between the germline ends. From germline, CDR1 is MDHEN and CDR2 SYDVKM. Combining the CDR3 with reference TRBV28 and TRBJ2-1 gives the whole variable domain DVKVTQSSRYLVKRTGEKVFLECVQDMDHENMFWYRQDPGLGLRLIYFSYDVKMKEKGDIPEGYSVSREKKERFSLILESASTNQTSMYLCASMVRFPNEQFFGPGTRLTVL.

The chain employs TRBV29-1 and TRBJ2-1; D is unresolved. Trimming pared 7 bases from V and 0 bases from J, leaving 16 bases between. This CDR3 is built from 15 residues. CDR1 is SQVTM, CDR2 ANQGSEA, per germline. The CDR3 loop reads CSARYYLSSYNEQFF. As DNA, the CDR3 is TGCAGCGCCCGATATTACTTGAGCTCCTACAATGAGCAGTTCTTC.

The chain uses TRBV6-5 and TRBJ2-2; 8 bases map to TRBD1. Per the germline V gene, CDR1 is MNHEY and CDR2 is SVGAGI. CDR3 length equals 16 residues. J gave up 3 bases and V 0 bases, and 3 bases lay outside the gene matches. CDR3 protein: CASSYSTGADTGELFF. The CDR3 DNA follows: TGTGCCAGCAGTTACTCGACAGGGGCAGACACCGGGGAGCTGTTTTTT.

This clonotype occurred a few times. The chain carries TRBV18 and TRBJ1-6; 10 bases match TRBD1. This CDR3 has 16 residues. The V gene end was trimmed by 3 bases and the J gene end by 8 bases; junction bases not matched to a gene: 7. From germline, CDR1 is KGHSH and CDR2 LQKENI. CDR3 bases: TGTGCCAGCTCACCTTGGGACAGGGGTTTGGATTCACCCCTCCACTTT. Translation gives CASSPWDRGLDSPLHF.

V and J are TRBV6-8 and TRBJ1-5, with 7 bases aligning to TRBD1. CDR1 MNHGY and CDR2 SAAAGT come from the germline V gene. The CDR3 has 13 amino acids. The V and J ends lost 8 bases and 3 bases, in that order; junction bases with no gene match: 4. The CDR3 here is CASFDRVNQPQHF. The CDR3 region has the DNA TGTGCCAGCTTCGACAGGGTCAATCAGCCCCAGCATTTT.

The J gene is TRBJ1-2, the V gene TRBV6-6; 11 bases map to TRBD1. V dropped 5 bases and J dropped 0; count of bases not matched to a gene: 5. This CDR3 is built from 16 residues. Germline values: CDR1 MNHNY, CDR2 SVGAGI (reference sequence). CDR3 amino acids: CASSRDRGRPNYGYTF. CDR3 DNA: TGTGCCAGCAGTCGGGACAGGGGGAGGCCTAACTATGGCTACACCTTC.

This clonotype was seen more than once but under ten times. The rearrangement uses TRBV4-1 and TRBJ2-5; 8 bases are a match to TRBD1. Trimming removed 3 bases from V and 2 bases from J; junction bases left unmatched: 5. The germline V gene encodes CDR1 MGHRA and CDR2 YSYEKL. The CDR3 spans 15 residues. The chain's CDR3 is CASSQTGVYQETQYF. CDR3 bases: TGCGCCAGCAGCCAGACAGGGGTTTATCAAGAGACCCAGTACTTC.

This rearrangement joins TRBV5-4 to TRBJ1-1; D is uncertain. Trimming removed 1 base at V and 4 bases at J, with 11 bases between. This CDR3 is built from 14 residues. Germline CDR1 and CDR2: SGHNT and YYREEE (reference sequence). This chain's CDR3 is CASSLQAGITEAFF. CDR3 coding DNA: TGTGCCAGCAGCTTGCAAGCCGGGATCACTGAAGCTTTCTTT.

This clonotype showed up just a few times. This chain connects TRBV7-9 to TRBJ2-2; D may be TRBD1 (5 bases). Per the germline V gene, CDR1 is SEHNR and CDR2 is FQNEAQ (reference sequence). V was clipped by 6 bases and J by 6 bases, with 11 bases between them. The CDR3 consists of 13 residues. This CDR3 is CASRVTASGELFF. The CDR3 DNA reads TGTGCCAGCAGAGTGACAGCCTCCGGGGAGCTGTTTTTT.

The chain employs TRBV5-1 and TRBJ1-1; D is possibly TRBD1 (5 bases). The length of the CDR3 is 14 residues. Per the germline V gene, CDR1 is SGHRS and CDR2 is YFSETQ. The V end lost 0 bases, the J end lost 4 bases, and 10 bases lay between the germline ends. CDR3 region: CASSLDRGTTEAFF. DNA for the CDR3: TGCGCCAGCAGCTTGGACCGGGGGACCACTGAAGCTTTCTTT.

The rearrangement links TRBV19 to TRBJ2-2, with D perhaps TRBD1 (6 bases). Trimming pared 0 bases from V and 3 bases from J, leaving 20 bases between. Germline V gene sequence: CDR1 LNHDA, CDR2 SQIVND (reference sequence). The CDR3 spans 19 residues. The chain's CDR3 is CASSIDQGGPEPDTGELFF. The CDR3 DNA sequence: TGTGCCAGTAGTATAGATCAAGGGGGACCCGAACCCGACACCGGGGAGCTGTTTTTT.

The chain carries TRBV20-1 and TRBJ2-3, with D unclear. This CDR3 has 13 amino acids. The germline CDR1 and CDR2 sequences are DFQATT and SNEGSKA (reference sequence). V lost 0 bases to trimming and J lost 5 bases, with 9 bases between them. The CDR3 sequence: CSARDPPKDTQYF. CDR3 DNA sequence: TGCAGTGCTAGAGATCCGCCCAAAGATACGCAGTATTTT.

This clonotype was counted a few times. The chain employs TRBV25-1 and TRBJ2-7; the D is unclear. Deletions cut 0 bases from V and 6 bases from J, with 6 bases between. Germline V gene data show CDR1 as MGHDK and CDR2 as SYGVNS. CDR3 length equals 12 residues. This CDR3 is CASSEYTREQYF. The CDR3 coding sequence is TGTGCCAGCAGTGAATATACTCGCGAGCAGTACTTC.

The sample holds many counts of this clonotype. An end of the junction does not agree with germline; a read error may underlie this. The chain recombines TRBV7-9 with TRBJ2-5; TRBD2 might be the D (6 bases). The CDR3 spans 13 residues. Germline CDR1 is SEHNR and CDR2 is FQNEAQ (reference sequence). The CDR3 DNA reads as TGTGCCAGCGGACTACCGACCCAAGTGACCCAGTACTTC. Its protein is CASGLPTQVTQYF.

The genes are TRBV5-1 and TRBJ2-6, with D uncertain. Trimming took off 4 bases at V and 0 bases at J, with 17 bases between the two ends. The CDR3 covers 18 residues. The V gene's germline CDR1 is SGHRS and CDR2 YFSETQ. This CDR3 reads CASSLGPTSSSGANVLTF. CDR3 nucleotide sequence: TGCGCCAGCAGCCTAGGACCGACGAGTAGCTCTGGGGCCAACGTCCTGACTTTC.

This clonotype was found a few times. This chain uses TRBV24-1 with TRBJ2-2; D not certain. CDR1 and CDR2 from the germline V gene are KGHDR and SFDVKD. The CDR3 length is 18 residues. Between the trimmed V and J ends, which lost 4 bases and 5 bases, there was a span of 22 bases. CDR3 protein: CATSDYTFGVRETGELFF. The CDR3, as DNA: TGTGCCACCAGTGACTACACTTTCGGAGTAAGAGAAACCGGGGAGCTGTTTTTT.

V is TRBV10-3 and J is TRBJ2-5; 8 bases fit TRBD1. This CDR3 is built from 14 residues. Trimming at V came to 0 bases and at J to 3 bases, leaving 0 bases not matched to a gene. Germline CDR1 ENHRY, CDR2 SYGVKD. The CDR3 coding sequence is TGTGCCATCAGTGAGTCGACAGGGGAAGAGACCCAGTACTTC. Residues: CAISESTGEETQYF.

At least ten counts were recorded for this clonotype. The genes are TRBV7-9 and TRBJ2-1; possibly TRBD1 for D (5 bases). The CDR3 is 15 amino acids. The germline V and J ends were trimmed by 5 bases and 4 bases, with 15 bases remaining between them. The germline V gene has CDR1 SEHNR and CDR2 FQNEAQ (reference sequence). CDR3 protein: CASSRSYGAYNEQFF. The DNA for the CDR3 is TGTGCCAGCAGCCGCAGTTATGGGGCGTACAATGAGCAGTTCTTC.

The J gene is TRBJ2-1, the V gene TRBV24-1; 9 bases fit TRBD1. The CDR3 contains 15 residues. Germline values: CDR1 KGHDR, CDR2 SFDVKD. The V gene end was trimmed by 6 bases and the J gene end by 6 bases; junction bases not matched to a gene: 8. The CDR3 DNA reads as TGTGCCACCAGTCAAACCGGGACAGGGCCCAATGAGCAGTTCTTC. Translation: CATSQTGTGPNEQFF.

The V and J genes are TRBV7-3 and TRBJ2-1; 8 nucleotides match TRBD1. Trimming cost V 7 bases and J 2 bases; bases outside gene matches: 7. The CDR3 runs to 15 residues. In germline, CDR1 is SGHTA, CDR2 FQGTGA. This CDR3 is CASTKDRGTYNEQFF. CDR3 bases: TGTGCCAGCACCAAAGACAGGGGCACCTACAATGAGCAGTTCTTC.

The sample holds a few counts of this clonotype. The chain joins TRBV6-2 or TRBV6-3 to TRBJ2-3; D gene uncertain. The germline V and J ends were trimmed by 6 bases and 6 bases, with 16 bases remaining between them. The CDR3 is 14 amino acids. Germline V gene data show CDR1 as MNHEY and CDR2 as SVGEGT. The CDR3 nucleotides read TGTGCCAGCAGCCACGGCCTTCTGGGCGATACGCAGTATTTT. Protein: CASSHGLLGDTQYF.

This clonotype was counted only a few times. The chain links TRBV7-9 to TRBJ2-7; 8 nucleotides agree with TRBD1. Germline CDR1 reads SEHNR; CDR2 reads FQNEAQ (reference sequence). This CDR3 is built from 15 residues. V gave up 3 bases and J gave up 4 bases; unmatched junction bases: 8. CDR3 protein: CASSFADRAEYEQYF. The CDR3 region has the DNA TGTGCCAGCAGCTTCGCGGACAGGGCGGAGTACGAGCAGTACTTC.